Listed below are T cell receptor beta chains from one sample, sequenced in a study of T cell responses to AZD1222 COVID-19 vaccine. Measured with immunoSEQ multiplex PCR; TCRdb has only the in-frame clones, and not every one. The sample has more than 95,000 clones; roughly 91% are singletons. Material: peripheral blood, obtained on day 0 of AZD1222 vaccination. The receptors shown here come from an adult in good health. Both conserved end residues are part of each CDR3. A D gene is named only where the DNA matches it firmly. Size values are once, few and many counts, or a class for expanded clones, and some rows have none.

TRBD1 | TRBJ1-4 | - | TRBV10-3 | TGTGCCATCAGTTCTGGACAGGGTGCTAATGAAAAACTGTTTTTT | CAISSGQGANEKLFF
- | TRBJ1-5 | - | TRBV28 | TGTGCCAGCAGTGAAGGTTTGCAGCCCCAGCATTTT | CASSEGLQPQHF
- | TRBJ1-2 | - | TRBV29-1 | TGCAGCGCGCGGGGCGCAGGCTATGGCTACACCTTC | CSARGAGYGYTF
TRBD1 | TRBJ2-3 | - | TRBV25-1 | TGTGCCAGCAGTTTAGCGCCGGGACAGGGCACAGATACGCAGTATTTT | CASSLAPGQGTDTQYF
- | TRBJ1-5 | - | TRBV27 | TGTGCCAGCAGTTTCTCGGGGGACAATCAGCCCCAGCATTTT | CASSFSGDNQPQHF
- | TRBJ2-6 | few | TRBV3-1/TRBV3-2 | TGTGCCAGCAGCCCCGGGTATGGGGCCAACGTCCTGACTTTC | CASSPGYGANVLTF
- | TRBJ2-5 | - | TRBV18 | TGTGCCAGCTCACCACCCGAGGACCTCCAAGAGACCCAGTACTTC | CASSPPEDLQETQYF
- | TRBJ1-5 | - | TRBV10-2 | TGCGCCAGCAGTGATTGGGACAGCAATCAGCCCCAGCATTTT | CASSDWDSNQPQHF
TRBD2 | TRBJ2-1 | - | TRBV5-1 | TGCGCCAGCAGCTCTCGACCCACTAGCGGTGATGAGCAGTTCTTC | CASSSRPTSGDEQFF
TRBD1 | TRBJ2-1 | once | TRBV4-1 | TGCGCCAGCAGCCCGGACAGGGGAAGGAACAATGAGCAGTTCTTC | CASSPDRGRNNEQFF
TRBD1 | TRBJ1-1 | - | TRBV6-5 | TGTGCCAGCAAGGACAGGGGGCGCATGAACACTGAAGCTTTCTTT | CASKDRGRMNTEAFF
TRBD1 | TRBJ2-2 | - | TRBV19 | TGTGCCAGTAGATGGGGACAGGACCACCGGGAGCTGTTTTTT | CASRWGQDHRELFF
- | TRBJ2-1 | - | TRBV12-3/TRBV12-4 | TGTGCCAGCAGTTTTCTAGGCAGTGAGCAGTTCTTC | CASSFLGSEQFF
- | TRBJ2-3 | - | TRBV27 | TGTGCCAGCAGTTCCCCATTAACAGATACGCAGTATTTT | CASSSPLTDTQYF
- | TRBJ1-1 | - | TRBV6-5 | TGTGCCAGCATGGGAAGGATGAACACTGAAGCTTTCTTT | CASMGRMNTEAFF
TRBD1 | TRBJ1-2 | - | TRBV7-2 | TGTGCCAGCAGCTTAGGGAGGGGGCCTGGCTACACCTTC | CASSLGRGPGYTF
- | TRBJ1-1 | - | TRBV7-9 | TGTGCCAGCAGCCCCCGGGACGGCGCTGAAGCTTTCTTT | CASSPRDGAEAFF
TRBD1 | TRBJ1-2 | few | TRBV2 | TGTGCCAGCAGGAGACAGGGTAACTATGGCTACACCTTC | CASRRQGNYGYTF
- | TRBJ2-7 | - | TRBV21-1 | TGTGCCAGCAGCAAATCTGGGGGAGGCGTAAATCGGCAGTACTTC | CASSKSGGGVNRQYF
TRBD2 | TRBJ2-3 | - | TRBV15 | TGTGCCACCAGCAGAGATATTCCCACTAGCGTACGCACAGATACGCAGTATTTT | CATSRDIPTSVRTDTQYF
- | TRBJ1-1 | - | TRBV10-3 | TGTGCCATCACCTCAGGAGTCTCAGGAGGGAACACTGAAGCTTTCTTT | CAITSGVSGGNTEAFF
- | TRBJ1-4 | - | TRBV5-1 | TGCGCCAGCAGCTTGGGGCTCGGGGAAGCAAAACTGTTTTTT | CASSLGLGEAKLFF
- | TRBJ2-2 | - | TRBV6-2/TRBV6-3 | TGTGCCAGCAGTTACCCCGAAGAAGGACCCTTCACCGGGGAGCTGTTTTTT | CASSYPEEGPFTGELFF
- | TRBJ2-1 | - | TRBV12-3/TRBV12-4 | TGTGCCAGCAGTTTCGACGCCACTGAGCAGTTCTTC | CASSFDATEQFF
- | TRBJ1-5 | - | TRBV3-1/TRBV3-2 | TGTGCCAGCAGCCTTCGACAGCTTAATCAGCCCCAGCATTTT | CASSLRQLNQPQHF
- | TRBJ1-2 | few | TRBV28 | TGTGCCAGCAGCCACATTCAGGGATATGGCTACACCTTC | CASSHIQGYGYTF
TRBD1 | TRBJ1-2 | - | TRBV28 | TGTGCCAGCAGTTCGGGACAGGCGTCCTATGGCTACACCTTC | CASSSGQASYGYTF
TRBD2 | TRBJ2-5 | - | TRBV30 | TGTGCCTGGAGTGTACCTCTAGCGGGGCCCGAGACCCAGTACTTC | CAWSVPLAGPETQYF
- | TRBJ1-5 | medium-sized | TRBV9 | TGTGCCAGCAGCGACCGGGACGTCAATCAGCCCCAGCATTTT | CASSDRDVNQPQHF
- | TRBJ1-1 | - | TRBV25-1 | TGTGCCAGCAGTGAGATGGGTAGAGGTGAAGCTTTCTTT | CASSEMGRGEAFF
- | TRBJ2-7 | - | TRBV3-1/TRBV3-2 | TGTGCCAGCAGCCCGTGGGTCTCAGTGGGCTACGAGCAGTACTTC | CASSPWVSVGYEQYF
- | TRBJ1-2 | - | TRBV6-5 | TGTGCCAGCAGTTACGAGATCGAGAACGGCTATGGCTACACCTTC | CASSYEIENGYGYTF
TRBD1 | TRBJ2-1 | - | TRBV19 | TGTGCCAGTAGTATACCCCAGGGGGTCACCTACAATGAGCAGTTCTTC | CASSIPQGVTYNEQFF
TRBD1 | TRBJ2-5 | once | TRBV18 | TGTGCCAGCTCTTGGACAGGGGCACAAGAGACCCAGTACTTC | CASSWTGAQETQYF
- | TRBJ1-1 | - | TRBV21-1 | TGTGCCACCCTTTTTTGGTCTATCCCTAACACTGAAGCTTTCTTT | CATLFWSIPNTEAFF
- | TRBJ1-1 | - | TRBV4-2 | TGTGCCAGCAGCCAAGCCGGACAGCGGGTGACTGAAGCTTTCTTT | CASSQAGQRVTEAFF
- | TRBJ1-1 | - | TRBV27 | TGTGCCATTAGAAGTAACCGACAGGCGAACACTGAAGCTTTCTTT | CAIRSNRQANTEAFF
- | TRBJ2-5 | - | TRBV7-3 | TGTGCTAGTAAAGAGACCCAGTACTTC | CASKETQYF
- | TRBJ2-7 | - | TRBV29-1 | TGCAGCGTTGAAGGGGGGGCCTACGAGCAGTACTTC | CSVEGGAYEQYF
TRBD1 | TRBJ1-6 | - | TRBV7-6 | TGTGCCAGCAGCTATGACAGGGGCCGGGGTTCAAATTCACCCCTCCACTTT | CASSYDRGRGSNSPLHF
- | TRBJ2-3 | once | TRBV24-1 | TGTGCCACGGGGACTAGCACAGATACGCAGTATTTT | CATGTSTDTQYF
TRBD1 | TRBJ2-2 | - | TRBV19 | TGTGCCAGTAGTATCAGGAATGTACAGACAGGGGCGAACACCGGGGAGCTGTTTTTT | CASSIRNVQTGANTGELFF
- | TRBJ2-7 | - | TRBV5-1 | TGCGCCAGCAGTGTGGCTGGGGGAGGCGATCCCTACGAGCAGTACTTC | CASSVAGGGDPYEQYF
- | TRBJ2-7 | once | TRBV6-2/TRBV6-3 | TGTGCCAGCAGTTACTCGCGGTTCCCTACCTTCTACGAGCAGTACTTC | CASSYSRFPTFYEQYF
TRBD2 | TRBJ2-4 | - | TRBV4-1 | TGCGCCAGCAGCCATCTTTTTAGCGGGAGCGTAAACATTCAGTACTTC | CASSHLFSGSVNIQYF
TRBD1 | TRBJ1-5 | - | TRBV19 | TGTGCCAGTGGAGACAGGGAAAGTCAGCCCCAGCATTTT | CASGDRESQPQHF
- | TRBJ2-3 | - | TRBV6-5 | TGTGCCAGCAGTCTTGGATCACTTGGGACAGATACGCAGTATTTT | CASSLGSLGTDTQYF
- | TRBJ2-7 | - | TRBV28 | TGTGCCAGCGCCAGGGGAATCGGCGAGCAGTACTTC | CASARGIGEQYF
TRBD2 | TRBJ2-1 | - | TRBV19 | TGTGCCAGTAGTCAAGCGGGAGTTGGTGAGCAGTTCTTC | CASSQAGVGEQFF
- | TRBJ2-7 | - | TRBV5-1 | TGCGCCAGCAGAGGGGTTAATTTCTACGAGCAGTACTTC | CASRGVNFYEQYF
- | TRBJ2-5 | - | TRBV7-3 | TGTGCCAGCAGCTTAAGTCAGGGAAGAGGAGAGACCCAGTACTTC | CASSLSQGRGETQYF
TRBD2 | TRBJ2-5 | few | TRBV15 | TGTGCCACCAGCAGAGAAAGGGGACTAGCGGGAGGAGAGACCCAGTACTTC | CATSRERGLAGGETQYF
TRBD2 | TRBJ2-3 | - | TRBV6-5 | TGTGCCAGCCGGCGGGGGAGCGACCCCCCAGATACGCAGTATTTT | CASRRGSDPPDTQYF
TRBD1 | TRBJ1-4 | - | TRBV6-6 | TGTGCCAGCAGTTACCCGATAGGGGGCGGGAATGAAAAACTGTTTTTT | CASSYPIGGGNEKLFF